This TCR beta chain appears in the sequencing data of a study of STAT5B mutations in CD4+ large granular lymphocyte leukemia. This CDR3 is 14 amino acids long. With 2 bases removed from V and 7 bases from J, the gap between germline ends came to 10 bases. The germline V gene encodes CDR1 SGDLS and CDR2 YYNGEE. Notes on the study in general: Top patient clones used TRBV06 genes more often: 8/27 versus 2/35 in controls.

This was a survey-level run. Using immunoSEQ multiplex PCR, the repertoire was profiled, and TCRdb retains in-frame clones only, with some absent. In the table there are more than 40,000 clones, about 86% of which are singletons. A remark on this clone: The antigen remains undetermined.

The clonotype originates from a human donor in good health. This sequence joins TRBV9 and TRBJ1-6; D is possibly TRBD1 (5 bases). Sequenced material: CD4+ T cells from blood buffy coats. The CDR3 DNA follows: TGTGCCAGCAGCGTCCGGACAATAAATTCACCCCTCCACTTT. Translation: CASSVRTINSPLHF.